One sample yielded the 9 T cell receptor beta chains listed below, sequenced in a study of blood T cell repertoires in COVID-19. Sequenced by immunoSEQ multiplex PCR; TCRdb stores in-frame clones only, minus some. The sample includes roughly 190,000 clones, under 90% seen only once; the top ten take around 21%. The specimen sequenced was peripheral blood. These receptors were taken from a human donor in a cohort sampled during active COVID-19.

The chain has TRBV28 and TRBJ2-7, with a possible D match to TRBD1 (6 bases). V lost 5 bases and J 2 bases, leaving 13 bases between the germline ends. Germline values: CDR1 MDHEN, CDR2 SYDVKM. CDR3 length: 14 residues. The CDR3 DNA reads as TGTGCCAGCAGTCCACAGGGTTTTCCCTACGAGCAGTACTTC. Its translation is CASSPQGFPYEQYF.

The genes are TRBV19 and TRBJ2-3; perhaps TRBD1 as D (5 bases). The germline V gene encodes CDR1 LNHDA and CDR2 SQIVND (reference sequence). Deletions cut 6 bases from V and 0 bases from J, with 10 bases between. The CDR3 totals 14 residues. The CDR3 protein is CASSPGYSTDTQYF. CDR3 nucleotide sequence: TGTGCCAGTAGCCCAGGGTATAGCACAGATACGCAGTATTTT.

V is TRBV18 and J is TRBJ2-6, with TRBD2 matching over 8 bases. CDR3 size: 16 residues. The junction had 2 bases not matched to a gene; V was cut back by 4 bases and J by 0 bases. Per the germline V gene, CDR1 is KGHSH and CDR2 is LQKENI. CDR3 sequence: CASSRGTSSGANVLTF. The CDR3 nucleotides read TGTGCCAGCTCACGGGGGACTAGCTCTGGGGCCAACGTCCTGACTTTC.

The rearrangement links TRBV28 to TRBJ2-3, with TRBD2 identical over 13 bases. The V segment lost 1 base and the J segment 3 bases; nucleotides outside the gene matches: 7. Germline values: CDR1 MDHEN, CDR2 SYDVKM. The CDR3 sequence is 18 residues long. The CDR3: CASSLLLAGGDETDTQYF. CDR3 sequence (DNA): TGTGCCAGCAGTTTATTACTAGCGGGAGGGGATGAGACAGATACGCAGTATTTT. Full variable domain (rest looked up from reference TRBV28 and TRBJ2-3): DVKVTQSSRYLVKRTGEKVFLECVQDMDHENMFWYRQDPGLGLRLIYFSYDVKMKEKGDIPEGYSVSREKKERFSLILESASTNQTSMYLCASSLLLAGGDETDTQYFGPGTRLTVL.

This clone was detected once. This chain links TRBV5-5 with TRBJ1-2; a weak D match, TRBD1 (5 bases). Germline lookup yields CDR1 SGHKS and CDR2 YYEKEE (reference sequence). Trimming pared 2 bases from V and 6 bases from J, leaving 17 bases between. The CDR3 has 15 residues. Here the CDR3 reads CASSLQSSTENGYTF. The CDR3 DNA sequence: TGTGCCAGCAGCTTACAATCATCGACAGAGAATGGCTACACCTTC.

The chain joins TRBV27 to TRBJ2-2; TRBD2 aligns across 10 bases. The J segment lost 6 bases and the V segment lost 7 bases, leaving 11 bases of the junction unmatched. Germline V gene lookup returns CDR1 MNHEY and CDR2 SMNVEV (reference sequence). The CDR3 totals 16 residues. The CDR3 nucleotides are TGTGCCAGCACGCCTAGCGGGAGTGTTCGAGCCGGGGAGCTGTTTTTT. Its protein is CASTPSGSVRAGELFF.

The chain couples TRBV6-6 to TRBJ2-7; maybe TRBD1 (6 bases). The length of the CDR3 is 15 residues. The germline V gene encodes CDR1 MNHNY and CDR2 SVGAGI (reference sequence). V was shortened by 2 bases and J by 4 bases, with 15 bases between the two germline ends. The CDR3 sequence: CASSYLTGSVYEQYF. CDR3 DNA sequence: TGTGCCAGCAGTTACCTGACAGGCTCTGTATACGAGCAGTACTTC.

CDR3 nucleotide sequence: TGCAGCGTTGATTCGGGGGGAGGTACTGAAGCTTTCTTT. Translating gives CSVDSGGGTEAFF. The chain links TRBV29-1 to TRBJ1-1; D is possibly TRBD1 (5 bases). The CDR3 is made up of 13 amino acids. CDR1 SQVTM and CDR2 ANQGSEA come from the germline V gene. V shed 3 bases and J shed 5 bases, with 13 bases lying between them. Together with reference TRBV29-1 and TRBJ1-1, the CDR3 gives the full variable domain: SAVISQKPSRDICQRGTSLTIQCQVDSQVTMMFWYRQQPGQSLTLIATANQGSEATYESGFVIDKFPISRPNLTFSTLTVSNMSPEDSSIYLCSVDSGGGTEAFFGQGTRLTVV.

The V gene is TRBV5-8, the J gene TRBJ1-1; TRBD1 might be the D (5 bases). There are 16 residues in the CDR3. Deletions cut 4 bases from V and 0 bases from J, with 16 bases between. Germline assignment: CDR1 SGHTS and CDR2 YDEGEE. The DNA of the CDR3 is TGTGCCAGCAGCCGCCAGTTTGACAGTCTGAACACTGAAGCTTTCTTT. Protein product: CASSRQFDSLNTEAFF. The whole variable domain, filled in from reference TRBV5-8 and TRBJ1-1, reads EAGVTQSPTHLIKTRGQQATLRCSPISGHTSVYWYQQALGLGLQFLLWYDEGEERNRGNFPPRFSGRQFPNYSSELNVNALELEDSALYLCASSRQFDSLNTEAFFGQGTRLTVV.